The present TCR beta chain was sequenced within a study of vaccination effects on CD4 cells after COVID-19. The repertoire was sequenced with immunoSEQ multiplex PCR; TCRdb's copy has only in-frame clones and lacks some. The sample includes 70,000 or so clones, about four fifths of them seen just once. With regard to this clone: Its antigen remains unknown.

Points from the study as a whole: No early post-infection timepoints were available in the study, which also included few convalescent patients. After vaccination, at late timepoints, clones induced by infection and by vaccine contracted markedly.

Germline V gene lookup returns CDR1 LNHDA and CDR2 SQIVND (reference sequence). The CDR3 consists of 15 residues. V lost 4 bases, J lost 3 bases, and 7 bases stayed unmatched. ViraFEST assay sequencing came after antigen-specific CD4+ T cells were expanded with viral peptide pools. The culture ran for 10 days before CD4+ T cells were isolated. In the vaccine recipients, nucleocapsid antibodies were negative and there was no prior SARS-CoV-2 infection. Wells of around 2.2 million PBMC each were grown with about 9.8 IU/ml IL-2 and 9 to 10 ug/ml peptides. The authors exchanged half the medium for IL-2 medium on days 3 and 7.

V is TRBV19 and J is TRBJ1-2; 8 nucleotides agree with TRBD1. This sample comprised CD4+ T cells from PBMCs cultured with HCoV-NL63 spike peptides, obtained before COVID-19 vaccination. The clonotype comes from a human donor who received a COVID-19 vaccine. DNA of the CDR3: TGTGCCAGTAGTAGAGGCAGGGGGCGCGACTATGGCTACACCTTC. It yields the protein CASSRGRGRDYGYTF.